This TCR beta chain was observed in a study of T cells in Graves' hyperthyroidism and ophthalmopathy (dated by TCRdb to the late 2010s). Some background on the complete study: Peripheral blood was sampled at the time of initial diagnosis, prior to any treatment. The 90 or so discovery patients were randomly split 7:3 into training and test sets. In six Graves' hyperthyroidism patients, the study also compared T-cell repertoires from thyroid tissue with T-cell repertoires from blood. The paper reports TCR Vbeta CDR3 sequencing of more than 120 peripheral blood samples: around 41 ophthalmopathy, fewer than 80 hyperthyroidism and approximately 17 progressor patients. After blood sampling, hyperthyroidism patients were treated with methimazole at a starting dose of 30 mg daily, and ophthalmopathy patients were treated with high-dose intravenous methylprednisolone. Whether ophthalmopathy could be predicted prospectively was tested in an independent validation cohort made up of under 20 hyperthyroidism patients plus 17 patients who later progressed to ophthalmopathy. To identify TCR V-J signatures that set the groups apart, the researchers used a discovery cohort of 100 patients, made up of roughly 45 with Graves' ophthalmopathy and about 60 with stable Graves' hyperthyroidism.

The sample holds many counts of this clonotype. The antigen it recognizes is unknown. No much larger clone is present one base from it, and per-base qualities are unavailable. Amplification of TCR beta CDR3 regions was carried out from RNA transcripts. For the first round of RT-PCR on the TCR CDR3, the HTBI primer set was used together with the Qiagen OneStep RT-PCR kit. Libraries were constructed in a second round of multiplex PCR, after which size selection and purification were carried out. Sequencing of the libraries was done on an Illumina HiSeq2000 using paired-end 100 bp reads. The original methods were these. SOAPnuke was used to process the raw data, with reads discarded if the reads contained adapters or uncalled bases, had a mean Phred below 15, or lacked an exact constant-primer or identifier match. COPE v1.2.5 was used to merge the high-quality paired reads, and each unique nucleotide sequence was defined as a clonotype. MiTCR v1.1 was used to align the clonotypes against IMGT TRBV, TRBD and TRBJ reference segments. The analysis included only V-J combinations with a frequency above 0.0001, which together covered more than 98% of the repertoires. A TCS score was defined as the ratio between F50 (clonal expansion) and ExV (chaos), using BLOSUM62-based TCRdist between CDR3 peptides within each V-J. Welch's t-statistics and random forest reduced fewer than 550 V-J features to 13, which were used in a naive Bayes classifier (R e1071). TCRdb applied fastp at Q25 and MiXCR to the public reads, then kept only in-frame beta chains. One record per CDR3 amino acid sequence lists the most common genes and DNA. Here the V and J calls rest on TCRdb's processing, not on the authors' analysis. The sample profile shows 410,000 or so distinct CDR3 sequences; 14% to 15% of them were found once. The ten largest clones capture over 10% of the sample.

Ophthalmopathy patients had moderately to severely active disease, Clinical Activity Score of at least 3, NOSPECS grade of at least 4, and duration under 3 months. Patients with uncontrolled infections, other autoimmune diseases, pregnancy or lactation were excluded. Clinical symptoms, serum thyroxine and TRAb, thyroid ultrasound, and orbital computed tomography formed the basis for the diagnoses. PBMCs were separated from about 10 ml of fresh peripheral blood using Ficoll-Paque density gradient centrifugation. Trizol reagent was used to extract total RNA, and RNA quality was then checked on an Agilent 2100 Bioanalyzer. The research as a whole found: In validation, progression to ophthalmopathy was predicted by the model with roughly 71% sensitivity and around 75% specificity, a median of around 5.9 months before onset. No statistical method was used to fix the sample size in advance, and group allocation was not hidden from the investigators. Most expanded thyroid clonotypes (frequency above 0.001) were also detected in blood, suggesting blood repertoires may reflect thyroid immune responses. A model built on a 13 V-J signature distinguished ophthalmopathy from stable hyperthyroidism, reaching around 88% sensitivity and about 81% specificity in cross-validation and 80%/75% in testing.

V is trimmed back by 5 bases and J by 1 base, and the junction contains 13 bases that no gene match accounts for. The germline V gene encodes CDR1 SEHNR and CDR2 FQNEAQ (reference sequence). The cysteine opens and the phenylalanine closes a CDR3 of 18 amino acids. Only CDR3 DNA is held: 54 bases, read in frame from base 1. The receptor was isolated from a man aged 18 to 30 with Graves' ophthalmopathy. Recombination linked TRBV7-9 to TRBJ2-5; the central 10 bases match TRBD2. Sequences were obtained from blood. This receptor carries the CDR3 CASSPVVAGGLIQETQYF. The DNA is as follows: TGTGCCAGCAGCCCGGTGGTAGCGGGGGGTCTGATCCAAGAGACCCAGTACTTC.